This T cell receptor (beta chain) was recovered during a study of blood T cells in healthy people across ages. Looking at the study overall: Using template switching, researchers captured about one barcoded beta molecule for each two T cells.

Study-wide findings and caveats: The donors' CMV status was not determined, possibly confounding changes in expanded clonotypes.

The CDR3 runs 16 residues. Trimming stripped 4 bases from V and 1 base from J, with 16 bases between. Per the germline V gene, CDR1 is SGHVS and CDR2 is FQNEAQ. Worth noting for this clonotype: As yet, its antigen is unknown.

A second PCR of 7 to 11 cycles used a sample-barcoded 5' primer and a J-beta primer mix. Each cDNA molecule was tagged by a template-switch adaptor that had 12 random nucleotides. All samples gave at least 2.5 million CDR3-containing paired-end reads. TCRdb itself ran the 5' RACE reads through MiXCR, one entry per CDR3 protein. This table holds roughly 2 million distinct CDR3 sequences, roughly 52% found once. The clonotype originates from a woman in her thirties or forties in good health. The rearrangement uses TRBV7-8 and TRBJ1-1, with unresolved D. Sample: blood. CDR3: CASSSPRLGRNTEAFF. CDR3 coding DNA: TGTGCCAGCAGCTCGCCGAGGCTTGGGAGGAACACTGAAGCTTTCTTT.